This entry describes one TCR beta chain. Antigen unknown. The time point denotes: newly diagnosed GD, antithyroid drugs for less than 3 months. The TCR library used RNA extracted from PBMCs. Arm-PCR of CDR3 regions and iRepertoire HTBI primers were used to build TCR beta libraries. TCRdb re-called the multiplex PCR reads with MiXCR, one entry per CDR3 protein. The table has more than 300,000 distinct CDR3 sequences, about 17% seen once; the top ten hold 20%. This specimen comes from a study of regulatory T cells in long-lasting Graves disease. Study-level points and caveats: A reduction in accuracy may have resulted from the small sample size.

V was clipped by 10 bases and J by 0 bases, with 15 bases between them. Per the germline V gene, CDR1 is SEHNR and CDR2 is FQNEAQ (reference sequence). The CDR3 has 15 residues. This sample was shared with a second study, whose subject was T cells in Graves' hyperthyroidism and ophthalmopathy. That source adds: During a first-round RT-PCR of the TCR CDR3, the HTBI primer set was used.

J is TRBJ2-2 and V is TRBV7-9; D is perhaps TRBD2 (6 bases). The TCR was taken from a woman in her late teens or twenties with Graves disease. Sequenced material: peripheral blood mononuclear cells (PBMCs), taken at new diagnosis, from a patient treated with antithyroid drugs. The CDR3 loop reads CATRSGPTNTGELFF. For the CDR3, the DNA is TGTGCCACGAGAAGCGGGCCGACGAACACCGGGGAGCTGTTTTTT.